This TCR beta chain was observed in a study of blood T cell repertoires in COVID-19. At the level of the study: The United States, Italy and Spain supplied acute and convalescent COVID-19 samples.

Using immunoSEQ multiplex PCR, the repertoire was profiled, and TCRdb retains in-frame clones only, with some absent. The table has more than 150,000 clones, 80% to 90% seen once. The germline CDR1 and CDR2 sequences are MNHEY and SMNVEV (reference sequence). CDR3 length: 13 amino acids. The V end lost 4 bases, the J end lost 3 bases, and 10 bases lay between the germline ends. This clonotype originated in a man aged 70-80 years with active or convalescent COVID-19. The chain employs TRBV27 and TRBJ2-7; D may be TRBD1 (7 bases). Sequencing was performed on peripheral blood. This chain's CDR3 is CASSSRGDYEQYF. CDR3 sequence (DNA): TGTGCCAGCAGTTCCAGGGGGGACTACGAGCAGTACTTC.